The next 16 T cell receptor beta chains were all read from a single sample in a study of shared clonotypes between healthy human individuals. Sequenced by immunoSEQ multiplex PCR; TCRdb stores in-frame clones only, minus some. The sample consists of 2 million to 2.5 million clones, approximately 93% of them appearing once. Source material: naive CD4+ T cells from PBMCs. Subset described: CD45RA+ positively selected. These receptors came from a man aged 18 to 29 in good health. Some clones in this sample may be carry-over from other donors' samples.

This clone appeared a few times. The chain has TRBV6-6 and TRBJ1-1; no clear D gene. CDR1 and CDR2 (germline): MNHNY, SVGAGI (reference sequence). Trimming removed 2 bases from V and 8 bases from J, with 0 bases in between. The CDR3 covers 9 residues. The CDR3 spells CASSYEAFF. CDR3 sequence (DNA): TGTGCCAGCAGTTACGAAGCTTTCTTT.

This chain links TRBV9 with TRBJ2-1; maybe TRBD2 (5 bases). CDR1 is SGDLS and CDR2 is YYNGEE in the germline V gene. The CDR3 sequence is 13 residues long. The germline V and J ends were trimmed by 0 bases and 12 bases, with 13 bases remaining between them. This chain's CDR3 is CASSVEVGSGQFF. CDR3 coding DNA: TGTGCCAGCAGCGTAGAGGTGGGCAGCGGGCAGTTCTTC.

The genes are TRBV14 and TRBJ2-3; D gene ambiguous. The CDR3 consists of 13 residues. Deletions cut 4 bases from V and 5 bases from J, with 10 bases between. Germline V CDR1 and CDR2: SGHDN, FVKESK. Here the CDR3 DNA reads TGTGCCAGCAGCCTCCGTCGGTTAGATACGCAGTATTTT. Amino acids: CASSLRRLDTQYF.

Turning to this clone: This CDR3 is also generated by other DNA sequences in the sample. The chain is built from TRBV18 and TRBJ1-3, with D hard to call. Trimming shortened V by 3 bases and J by 4 bases, and 10 bases separated the two germline ends. Looked up from germline, CDR1 is KGHSH and CDR2 is LQKENI. The CDR3 sequence is 14 residues long. The CDR3: CASSPSAAGNTIYF. The DNA of the CDR3 is TGTGCCAGCTCACCGAGTGCTGCCGGAAACACCATATATTTT.

The chain employs TRBV21-1 and TRBJ2-5; the D call in the table, TRBD1, was not verified against the DNA. TRBV21-1 constitutes a pseudogene. CDR3 length equals 15 residues. Here the CDR3 DNA reads TGTGCCAGCAGCAACGGTCCAGGGTTCCAAGAGACCCAGTACTTC. Amino acids: CASSNGPGFQETQYF.

The chain joins TRBV5-1 to TRBJ2-5; D unresolved. V dropped 0 bases and J dropped 5 bases, with 14 bases sitting between them. Germline V gene lookup returns CDR1 SGHRS and CDR2 YFSETQ. The CDR3 length is 15 residues. The CDR3, as DNA: TGCGCCAGCAGCTTGGTCCCTGCGATGGGGGAGACCCAGTACTTC. This sequence encodes CASSLVPAMGETQYF.

The V and J genes are TRBV27 and TRBJ2-7; no definite D call. The CDR3 covers 14 residues. V lost 6 bases to trimming and J lost 2 bases, with 14 bases between them. Looked up from germline, CDR1 is MNHEY and CDR2 is SMNVEV (reference sequence). The CDR3 protein is CASSKPLPPYEQYF. The CDR3 nucleotides read TGTGCCAGCAGCAAACCCCTACCTCCCTACGAGCAGTACTTC.

This clone was recorded only once. The V and J genes are TRBV9 and TRBJ2-3, with TRBD2 matching 8 bases. The CDR3 length is 14 residues. J was trimmed by 4 bases and V by 3 bases; bases with no gene match: 4. Germline V gives CDR1 SGDLS, CDR2 YYNGEE. CDR3 residues: CASSAGGNADTQYF. Here the CDR3 DNA reads TGTGCCAGCAGCGCGGGAGGGAACGCAGATACGCAGTATTTT.

This chain connects TRBV6-1 to TRBJ2-5; D is ambiguous. Trimming took 4 bases from V and 5 from J, leaving 8 bases between them. In germline, CDR1 is MNHNS, CDR2 SASEGT. CDR3 length: 12 residues. CDR3 protein: CASSVPAETQYF. The CDR3 nucleotides are TGTGCCAGCAGTGTGCCCGCGGAGACCCAGTACTTC.

The chain employs TRBV18 and TRBJ2-1; the match to TRBD1 covers 7 bases. Germline V gene lookup returns CDR1 KGHSH and CDR2 LQKENI. The CDR3 extends over 15 amino acids. The V gene end was trimmed by 8 bases and the J gene end by 3 bases; junction bases not matched to a gene: 10. CDR3: CASLAGTVNYNEQFF. In nucleotides, the CDR3 is TGTGCCAGCCTGGCCGGGACAGTCAACTACAATGAGCAGTTCTTC. Together with reference TRBV18 and TRBJ2-1, the CDR3 gives the full variable domain: NAGVMQNPRHLVRRRGQEARLRCSPMKGHSHVYWYRQLPEEGLKFMVYLQKENIIDESGMPKERFSAEFPKEGPSILRIQQVVRGDSAAYFCASLAGTVNYNEQFFGPGTRLTVL.

V gene TRBV28 combines with J gene TRBJ1-5, with 7 positions matching TRBD1. V lost 6 bases to trimming and J lost 0 bases; unmatched junction nucleotides: 8. The CDR3 runs to 16 residues. The germline CDR1 and CDR2 sequences are MDHEN and SYDVKM. The DNA for the CDR3 is TGTGCCAGCAGCCTCTACAGGGGATATAGCAATCAGCCCCAGCATTTT. It specifies CASSLYRGYSNQPQHF.

This sequence joins TRBV28 and TRBJ2-7; D possibly uses TRBD1 or TRBD2 (6 bases each). V gave up 2 bases and J gave up 2 bases, with 13 bases separating them. CDR3 length: 15 amino acids. The germline V gene encodes CDR1 MDHEN and CDR2 SYDVKM. The CDR3 loop is CASSLLRGVTYEQYF. The CDR3 nucleotides are TGTGCCAGCAGTTTACTGAGGGGGGTAACCTACGAGCAGTACTTC.

On this clone itself: The sample carries other DNA sequences with the same CDR3. The rearrangement links TRBV5-1 to TRBJ2-3; unclear D gene. Germline V gene sequence: CDR1 SGHRS, CDR2 YFSETQ. V was trimmed by 7 bases and J by 0 bases, leaving 9 bases between them. There are 13 residues in the CDR3. The chain's CDR3 is CASGHPSTDTQYF. Written as DNA, the CDR3 is TGCGCCAGCGGTCACCCTAGCACAGATACGCAGTATTTT.

This clone has more than one count but fewer than ten. CDR3 sequence: CASSPLSNQPQHF. The CDR3 DNA sequence: TGTGCCAGCAGTCCCCTTAGTAATCAGCCCCAGCATTTT. The genes are TRBV28 and TRBJ1-5; D remains unclear. The length of the CDR3 is 13 residues. The germline gives CDR1 MDHEN, CDR2 SYDVKM. Trimming took 5 bases from V and 4 from J, leaving 9 bases between them.

The V gene is TRBV9, the J gene TRBJ1-2; possibly TRBD1 for D (6 bases). The CDR3 covers 16 residues. Germline V gene data show CDR1 as SGDLS and CDR2 as YYNGEE. Trimming shortened V by 4 bases and J by 1 base, and 17 bases separated the two germline ends. The CDR3 DNA is TGTGCCAGCAGCCCTACACCAACAGGGAATAACTATGGCTACACCTTC. It encodes CASSPTPTGNNYGYTF.

This chain uses TRBV4-1 with TRBJ2-7; 7 bases map to TRBD1. The germline V gene encodes CDR1 MGHRA and CDR2 YSYEKL. V shed 2 bases, J shed 2 bases, and the junction held 6 bases outside the gene matches. The CDR3 contains 15 residues. The CDR3 spells CASSQPDRFAYEQYF. The CDR3 DNA reads TGCGCCAGCAGCCAACCGGACAGGTTCGCCTACGAGCAGTACTTC.